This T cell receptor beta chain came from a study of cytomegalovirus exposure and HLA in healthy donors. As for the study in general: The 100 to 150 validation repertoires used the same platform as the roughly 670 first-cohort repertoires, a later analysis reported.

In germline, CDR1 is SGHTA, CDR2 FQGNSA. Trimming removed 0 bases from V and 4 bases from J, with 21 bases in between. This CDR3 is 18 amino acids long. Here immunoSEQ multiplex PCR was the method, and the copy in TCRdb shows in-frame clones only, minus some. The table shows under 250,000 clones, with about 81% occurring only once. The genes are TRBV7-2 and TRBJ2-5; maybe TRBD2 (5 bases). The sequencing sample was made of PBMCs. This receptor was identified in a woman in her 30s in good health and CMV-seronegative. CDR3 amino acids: CASSLARDGLRGRETQYF. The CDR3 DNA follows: TGTGCCAGCAGCTTAGCGAGAGACGGGCTGCGAGGGAGAGAGACCCAGTACTTC.